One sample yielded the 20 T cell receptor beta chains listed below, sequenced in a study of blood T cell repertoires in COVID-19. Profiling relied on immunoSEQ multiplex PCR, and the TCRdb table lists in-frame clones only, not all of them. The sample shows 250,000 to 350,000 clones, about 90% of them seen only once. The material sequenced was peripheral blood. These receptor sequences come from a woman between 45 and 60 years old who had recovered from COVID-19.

The CDR3 bases are TGTGCCAGCAGCTTAGAGGCGGTGGGGCGGCAGTTCTTC. Translating it yields CASSLEAVGRQFF. This chain joins TRBV11-2 and TRBJ2-1; maybe TRBD1 (5 bases). CDR3 length equals 13 residues. Germline lookup yields CDR1 SGHAT and CDR2 FQNNGV. V was pared by 0 bases and J by 12 bases, with 12 bases between.

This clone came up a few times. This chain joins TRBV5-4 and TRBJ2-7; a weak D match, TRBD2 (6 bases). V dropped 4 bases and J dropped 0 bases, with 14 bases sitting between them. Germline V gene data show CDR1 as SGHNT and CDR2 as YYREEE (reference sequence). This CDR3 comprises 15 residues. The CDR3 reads CASSAASGPSYEQYF. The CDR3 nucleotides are TGTGCCAGCAGCGCCGCGAGCGGGCCCTCCTACGAGCAGTACTTC.

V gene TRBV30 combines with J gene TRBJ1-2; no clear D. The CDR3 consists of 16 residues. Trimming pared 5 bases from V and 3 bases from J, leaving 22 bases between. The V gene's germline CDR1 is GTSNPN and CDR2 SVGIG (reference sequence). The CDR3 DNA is TGTGCCTGGCGCCACGACGGGGAAGGGAGAGACTATGGCTACACCTTC. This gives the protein CAWRHDGEGRDYGYTF.

The CDR3 sequence is CASSPGQGAGKNIQYF. The CDR3 DNA reads as TGTGCCAGCAGTCCGGGACAGGGGGCGGGTAAAAACATTCAGTACTTC. The gene calls are TRBV28 and TRBJ2-4, with TRBD1 identical over 12 bases. The CDR3 has 16 residues. Germline-derived CDR1 and CDR2 are MDHEN and SYDVKM. Unmatched junction bases numbered 6, after V lost 5 bases and J lost 4 bases.

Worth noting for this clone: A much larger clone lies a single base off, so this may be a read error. Here the CDR3 DNA reads TGCGCCAGCAGCCAAGATCCAGGCACAGATACGCAGTATTTT. This sequence encodes CASSQDPGTDTQYF. The chain links TRBV4-3 to TRBJ2-3; D gene unclear. Germline V gives CDR1 LGHNA, CDR2 YSLEER. V was pared by 0 bases and J by 1 base, with 5 bases between. The CDR3 totals 14 residues.

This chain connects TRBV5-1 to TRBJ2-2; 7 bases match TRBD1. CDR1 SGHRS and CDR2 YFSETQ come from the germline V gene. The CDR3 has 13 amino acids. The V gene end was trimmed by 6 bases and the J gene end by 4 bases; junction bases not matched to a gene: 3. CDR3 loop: CASTGQFTGELFF. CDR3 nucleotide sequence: TGCGCCAGCACGGGACAGTTCACCGGGGAGCTGTTTTTT.

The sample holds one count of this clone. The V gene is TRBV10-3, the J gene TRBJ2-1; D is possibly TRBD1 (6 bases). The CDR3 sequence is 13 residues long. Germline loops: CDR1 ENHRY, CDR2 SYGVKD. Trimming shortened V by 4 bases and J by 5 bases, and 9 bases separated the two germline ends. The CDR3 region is CAISVGGNNEQFF. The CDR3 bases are TGTGCCATCAGTGTAGGGGGAAACAATGAGCAGTTCTTC.

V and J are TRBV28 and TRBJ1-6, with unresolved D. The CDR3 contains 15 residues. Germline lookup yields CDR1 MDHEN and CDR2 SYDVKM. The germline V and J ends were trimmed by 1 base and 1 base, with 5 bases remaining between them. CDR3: CASSLFGSYNSPLHF. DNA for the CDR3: TGTGCCAGCAGTTTATTCGGTTCCTATAATTCACCCCTCCACTTT.

CDR3 nucleotides: TGTGCCAGCAGTTTCGTACAGGGGGCGACCAACGTCCTGACTTTC. Translated: CASSFVQGATNVLTF. The V and J genes are TRBV28 and TRBJ2-6; 9 bases map to TRBD1. Germline values: CDR1 MDHEN, CDR2 SYDVKM. V shed 3 bases and J 8 bases; nucleotides not matched to a gene: 5. CDR3 length equals 15 residues.

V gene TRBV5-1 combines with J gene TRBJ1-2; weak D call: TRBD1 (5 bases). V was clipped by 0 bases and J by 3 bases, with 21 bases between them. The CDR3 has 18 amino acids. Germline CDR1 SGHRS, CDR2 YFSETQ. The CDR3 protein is CASSLAKPGSGPHYGYTF. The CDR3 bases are TGCGCCAGCAGCTTGGCCAAGCCCGGGTCAGGGCCCCACTATGGCTACACCTTC.

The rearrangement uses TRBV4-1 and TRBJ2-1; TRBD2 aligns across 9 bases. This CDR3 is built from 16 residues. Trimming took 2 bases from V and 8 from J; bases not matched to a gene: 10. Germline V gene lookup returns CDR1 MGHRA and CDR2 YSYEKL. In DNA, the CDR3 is TGCGCCAGCAGCCAAAGAGCGGGAGGACCTGTAGATGAGCAGTTCTTC. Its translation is CASSQRAGGPVDEQFF.

The CDR3 is CASSPGRAGRAGELFF. The DNA for the CDR3 is TGTGCCAGCAGCCCCGGAAGGGCAGGGAGGGCCGGGGAGCTGTTTTTT. V gene TRBV7-8 combines with J gene TRBJ2-2, with 7 bases identical to TRBD2. The CDR3 runs 16 residues. Germline CDR1 and CDR2: SGHVS and FQNEAQ. V dropped 5 bases and J dropped 6; count of bases not matched to a gene: 12.

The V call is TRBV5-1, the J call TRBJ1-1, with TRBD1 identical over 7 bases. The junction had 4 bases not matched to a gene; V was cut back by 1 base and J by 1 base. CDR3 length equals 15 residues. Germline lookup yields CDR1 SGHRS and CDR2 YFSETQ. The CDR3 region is CASSLNRGGNTEAFF. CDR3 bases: TGCGCCAGCAGCTTGAACAGGGGAGGGAACACTGAAGCTTTCTTT.

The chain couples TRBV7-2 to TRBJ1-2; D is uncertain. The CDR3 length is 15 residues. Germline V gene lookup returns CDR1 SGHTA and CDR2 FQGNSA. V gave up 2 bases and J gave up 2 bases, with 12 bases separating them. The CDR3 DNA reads TGTGCCAGCAGCTTATATCGGGGAGCCAACTATGGCTACACCTTC. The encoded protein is CASSLYRGANYGYTF.

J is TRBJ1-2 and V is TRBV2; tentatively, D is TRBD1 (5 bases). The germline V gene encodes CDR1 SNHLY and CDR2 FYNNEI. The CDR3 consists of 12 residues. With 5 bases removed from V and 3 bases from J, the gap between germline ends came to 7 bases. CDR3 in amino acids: CASSPQDYGYTF. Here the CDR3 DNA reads TGTGCCAGCAGTCCACAGGACTATGGCTACACCTTC.

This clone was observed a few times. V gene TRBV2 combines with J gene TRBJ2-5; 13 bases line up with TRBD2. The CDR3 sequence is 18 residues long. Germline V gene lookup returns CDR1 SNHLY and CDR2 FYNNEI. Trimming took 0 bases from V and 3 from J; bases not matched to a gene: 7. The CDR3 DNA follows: TGTGCCAGCAGTGAAGCGCTTAGGACTAGCGGGGGAGAAGAGACCCAGTACTTC. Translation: CASSEALRTSGGEETQYF.

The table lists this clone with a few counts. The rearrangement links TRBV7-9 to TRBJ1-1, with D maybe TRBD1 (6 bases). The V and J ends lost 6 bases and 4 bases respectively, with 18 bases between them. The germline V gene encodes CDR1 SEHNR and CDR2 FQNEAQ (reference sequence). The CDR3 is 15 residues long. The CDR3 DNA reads TGTGCCAGCAGGTCCTTCCAGGGGAGAGCCACTGAAGCTTTCTTT. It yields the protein CASRSFQGRATEAFF. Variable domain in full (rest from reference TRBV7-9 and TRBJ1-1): DTGVSQNPRHKITKRGQNVTFRCDPISEHNRLYWYRQTLGQGPEFLTYFQNEAQLEKSRLLSDRFSAERPKGSFSTLEIQRTEQGDSAMYLCASRSFQGRATEAFFGQGTRLTVV.

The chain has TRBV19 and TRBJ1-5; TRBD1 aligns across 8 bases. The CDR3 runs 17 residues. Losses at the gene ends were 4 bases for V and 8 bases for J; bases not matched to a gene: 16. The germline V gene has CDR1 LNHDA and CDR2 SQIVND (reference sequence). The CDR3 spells CASSRDDRGVLAKPQHF. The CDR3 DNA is TGTGCCAGTAGTAGGGATGACAGGGGAGTCCTTGCGAAGCCCCAGCATTTT.

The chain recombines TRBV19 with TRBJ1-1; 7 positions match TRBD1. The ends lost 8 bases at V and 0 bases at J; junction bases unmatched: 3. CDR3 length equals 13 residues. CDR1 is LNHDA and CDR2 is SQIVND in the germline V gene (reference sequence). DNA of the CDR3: TGTGCCAGTTCGGACAGGATGAACACTGAAGCTTTCTTT. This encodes CASSDRMNTEAFF.

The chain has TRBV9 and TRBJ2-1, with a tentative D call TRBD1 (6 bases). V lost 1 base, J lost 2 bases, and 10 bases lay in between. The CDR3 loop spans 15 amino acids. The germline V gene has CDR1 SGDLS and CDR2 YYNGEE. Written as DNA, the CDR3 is TGTGCCAGCAGCGTATCAGGACAGACCTACAATGAGCAGTTCTTC. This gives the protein CASSVSGQTYNEQFF. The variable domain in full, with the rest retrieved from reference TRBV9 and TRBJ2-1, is DSGVTQTPKHLITATGQRVTLRCSPRSGDLSVYWYQQSLDQGLQFLIQYYNGEERAKGNILERFSAQQFPDLHSELNLSSLELGDSALYFCASSVSGQTYNEQFFGPGTRLTVL.